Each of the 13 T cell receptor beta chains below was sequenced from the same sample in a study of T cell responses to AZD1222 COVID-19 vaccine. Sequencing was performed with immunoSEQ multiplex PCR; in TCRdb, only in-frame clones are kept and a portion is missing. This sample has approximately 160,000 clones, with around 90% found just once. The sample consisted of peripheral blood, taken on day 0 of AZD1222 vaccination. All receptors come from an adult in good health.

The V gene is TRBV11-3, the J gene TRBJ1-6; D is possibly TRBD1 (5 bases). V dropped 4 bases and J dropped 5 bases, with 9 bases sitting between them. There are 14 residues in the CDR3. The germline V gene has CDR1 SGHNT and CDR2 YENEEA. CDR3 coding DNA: TGTGCCAGCAGCTCCGGGACTAATAATTCACCCCTCCACTTT. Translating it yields CASSSGTNNSPLHF.

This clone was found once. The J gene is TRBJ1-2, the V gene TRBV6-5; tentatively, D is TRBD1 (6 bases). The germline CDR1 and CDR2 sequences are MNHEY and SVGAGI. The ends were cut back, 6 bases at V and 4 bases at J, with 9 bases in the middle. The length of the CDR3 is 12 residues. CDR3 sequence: CASSDRLYGYTF. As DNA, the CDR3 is TGTGCCAGCAGCGACAGGCTCTATGGCTACACCTTC.

In DNA form, the CDR3 reads TGTGCCAGCAGCGTACAGCCCTCTCCAGATACGCAGTATTTT. This sequence encodes CASSVQPSPDTQYF. This chain uses TRBV9 with TRBJ2-3; no clear D. The CDR3 has 14 amino acids. CDR1 is SGDLS, CDR2 YYNGEE, per germline. The V end lost 1 base, the J end lost 4 bases, and 10 bases lay between the germline ends.

This CDR3 is CASSVGTSGGPIGQYF. CDR3 sequence (DNA): TGTGCCAGCAGCGTTGGGACTAGCGGGGGCCCCATAGGGCAGTACTTC. V gene TRBV5-6 combines with J gene TRBJ2-7; 14 bases are shared with TRBD2. This CDR3 has 16 residues. Per the germline V gene, CDR1 is SGHDT and CDR2 is YYEEEE. V was clipped by 4 bases and J by 9 bases; unmatched bases: 12.

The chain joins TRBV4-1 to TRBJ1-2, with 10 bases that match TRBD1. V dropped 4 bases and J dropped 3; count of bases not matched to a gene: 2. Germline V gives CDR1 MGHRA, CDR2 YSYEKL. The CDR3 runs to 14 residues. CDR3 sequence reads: CASSPGQGYYGYTF. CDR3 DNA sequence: TGCGCCAGCAGCCCGGGACAGGGGTACTATGGCTACACCTTC.

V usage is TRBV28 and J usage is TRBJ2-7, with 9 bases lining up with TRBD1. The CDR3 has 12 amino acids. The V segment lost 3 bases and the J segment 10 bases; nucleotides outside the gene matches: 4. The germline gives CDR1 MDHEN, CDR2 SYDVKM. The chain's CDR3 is CASSLGTGIQYF. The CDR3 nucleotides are TGTGCCAGCAGTTTGGGGACAGGGATCCAGTACTTC.

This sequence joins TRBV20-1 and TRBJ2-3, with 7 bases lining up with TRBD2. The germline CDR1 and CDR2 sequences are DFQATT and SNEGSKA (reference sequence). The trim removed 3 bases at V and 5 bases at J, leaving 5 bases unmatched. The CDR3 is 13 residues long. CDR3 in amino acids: CSASTVAGDTQYF. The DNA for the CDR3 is TGCAGTGCTAGTACGGTAGCGGGAGATACGCAGTATTTT.

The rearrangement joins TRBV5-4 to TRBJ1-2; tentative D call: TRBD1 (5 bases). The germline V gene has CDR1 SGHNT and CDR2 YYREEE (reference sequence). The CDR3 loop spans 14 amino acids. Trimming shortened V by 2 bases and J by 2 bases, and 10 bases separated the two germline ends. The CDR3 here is CASSFPQGNYGYTF. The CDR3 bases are TGTGCCAGCAGCTTCCCCCAGGGCAACTATGGCTACACCTTC. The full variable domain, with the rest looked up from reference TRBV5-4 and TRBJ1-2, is ETGVTQSPTHLIKTRGQQVTLRCSSQSGHNTVSWYQQALGQGPQFIFQYYREEENGRGNFPPRFSGLQFPNYSSELNVNALELDDSALYLCASSFPQGNYGYTFGSGTRLTVV.

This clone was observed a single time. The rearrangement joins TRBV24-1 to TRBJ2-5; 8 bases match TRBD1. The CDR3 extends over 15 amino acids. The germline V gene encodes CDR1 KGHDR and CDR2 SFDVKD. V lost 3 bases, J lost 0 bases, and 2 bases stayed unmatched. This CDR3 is CATSDATGDQETQYF. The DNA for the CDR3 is TGTGCCACCAGTGATGCGACAGGGGACCAAGAGACCCAGTACTTC.

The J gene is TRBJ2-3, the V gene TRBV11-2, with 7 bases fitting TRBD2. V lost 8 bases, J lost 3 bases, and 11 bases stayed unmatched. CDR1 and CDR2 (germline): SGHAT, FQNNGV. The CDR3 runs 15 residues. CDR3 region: CASRVPGRKTDTQYF. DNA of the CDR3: TGTGCCAGCCGAGTCCCCGGGAGGAAGACAGATACGCAGTATTTT.

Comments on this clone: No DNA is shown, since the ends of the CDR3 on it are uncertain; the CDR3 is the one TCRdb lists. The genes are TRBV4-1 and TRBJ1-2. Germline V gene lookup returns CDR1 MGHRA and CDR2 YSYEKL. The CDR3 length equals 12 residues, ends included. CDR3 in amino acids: CASSQVGEGISF.

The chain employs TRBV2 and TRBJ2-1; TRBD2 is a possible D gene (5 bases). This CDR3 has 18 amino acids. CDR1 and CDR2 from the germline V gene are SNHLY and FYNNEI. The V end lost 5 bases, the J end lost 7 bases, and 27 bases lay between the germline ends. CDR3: CASSYPVWGSAVRNEQFF. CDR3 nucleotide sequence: TGTGCCAGCAGTTACCCCGTTTGGGGTAGCGCGGTGAGAAATGAGCAGTTCTTC.

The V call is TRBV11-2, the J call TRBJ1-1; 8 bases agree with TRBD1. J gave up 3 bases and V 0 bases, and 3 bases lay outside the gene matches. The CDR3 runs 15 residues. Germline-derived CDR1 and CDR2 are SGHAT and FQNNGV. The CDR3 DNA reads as TGTGCCAGCAGCTTAGATCAGGGGGCGCACACTGAAGCTTTCTTT. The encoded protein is CASSLDQGAHTEAFF.